This T cell receptor beta chain was retrieved from a study of T-cell reconstitution after alpha-beta-depleted transplantation in children. This clonotype appeared many times. V dropped 8 bases and J dropped 6 bases, with 7 bases sitting between them. Germline V gene lookup returns CDR1 MNHEY and CDR2 SVGAGI. The CDR3 length is 10 residues. The TCRbeta library incorporated unique molecular identifiers. One entry per CDR3 protein, called by TCRdb with MiXCR from the PCR reads. The sample has about 980,000 distinct CDR3 sequences, about 26% seen once. The source is a boy less than two years old who had a stem cell transplant for SCID, so the T cells may come from the graft donor. Sample: PBMCs, mostly from graft donor cells, taken 360 days after TCRalphabeta/CD19-depleted stem cell transplant. V usage is TRBV6-5 and J usage is TRBJ1-1; D not resolved. In nucleotides, the CDR3 is TGTGCCAGCGGGAGGGCTGAAGCTTTCTTT. Translation gives CASGRAEAFF.